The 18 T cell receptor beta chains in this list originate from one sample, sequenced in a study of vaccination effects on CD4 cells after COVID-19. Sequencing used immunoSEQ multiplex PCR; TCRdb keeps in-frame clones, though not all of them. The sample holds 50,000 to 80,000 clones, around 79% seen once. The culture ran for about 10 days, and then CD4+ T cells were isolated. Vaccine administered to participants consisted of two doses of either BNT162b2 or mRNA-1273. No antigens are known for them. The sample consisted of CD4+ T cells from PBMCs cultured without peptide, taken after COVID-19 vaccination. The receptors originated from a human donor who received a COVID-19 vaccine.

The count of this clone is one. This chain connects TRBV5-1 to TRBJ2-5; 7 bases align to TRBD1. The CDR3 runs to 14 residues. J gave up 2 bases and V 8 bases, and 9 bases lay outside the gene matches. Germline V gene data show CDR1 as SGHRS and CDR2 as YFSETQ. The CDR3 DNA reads TGCGCCAGTCATCCGGGACAGCCACAAGAGACCCAGTACTTC. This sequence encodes CASHPGQPQETQYF.

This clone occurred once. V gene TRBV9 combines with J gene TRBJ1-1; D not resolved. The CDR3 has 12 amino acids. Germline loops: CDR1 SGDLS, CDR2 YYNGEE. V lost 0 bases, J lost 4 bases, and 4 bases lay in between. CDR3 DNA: TGTGCCAGCAGCGTAGGAGGCACTGAAGCTTTCTTT. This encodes CASSVGGTEAFF.

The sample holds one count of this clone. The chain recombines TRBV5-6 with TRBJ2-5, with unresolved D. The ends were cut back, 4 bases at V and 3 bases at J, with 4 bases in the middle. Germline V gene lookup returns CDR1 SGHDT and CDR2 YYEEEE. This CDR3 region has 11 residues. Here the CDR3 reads CASSVEETQYF. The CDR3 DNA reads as TGTGCCAGCAGCGTGGAAGAGACCCAGTACTTC.

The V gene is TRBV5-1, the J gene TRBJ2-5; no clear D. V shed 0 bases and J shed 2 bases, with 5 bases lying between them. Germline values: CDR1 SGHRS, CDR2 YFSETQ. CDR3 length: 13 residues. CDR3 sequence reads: CASSLVSQETQYF. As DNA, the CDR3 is TGCGCCAGCAGCTTGGTTTCACAAGAGACCCAGTACTTC.

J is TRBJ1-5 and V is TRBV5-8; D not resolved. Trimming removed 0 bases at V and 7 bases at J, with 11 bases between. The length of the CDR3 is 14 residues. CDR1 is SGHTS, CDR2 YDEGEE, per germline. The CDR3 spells CASSLDGRDQPQHF. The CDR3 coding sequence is TGTGCCAGCAGCTTGGACGGCCGCGACCAGCCCCAGCATTTT.

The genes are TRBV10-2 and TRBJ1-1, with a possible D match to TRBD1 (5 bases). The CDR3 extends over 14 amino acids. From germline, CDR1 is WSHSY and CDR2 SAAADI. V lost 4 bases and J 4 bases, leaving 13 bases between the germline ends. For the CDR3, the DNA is TGCGCCAGCAGTGGTACCAGGGAGACCACTGAAGCTTTCTTT. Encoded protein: CASSGTRETTEAFF.

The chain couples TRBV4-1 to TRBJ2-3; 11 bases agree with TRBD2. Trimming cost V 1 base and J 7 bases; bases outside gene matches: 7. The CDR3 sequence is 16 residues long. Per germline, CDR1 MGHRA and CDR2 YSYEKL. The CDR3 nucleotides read TGCGCCAGCAGCCAAGGTCCTAGCGGGGGGATGAATACGCAGTATTTT. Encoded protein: CASSQGPSGGMNTQYF.

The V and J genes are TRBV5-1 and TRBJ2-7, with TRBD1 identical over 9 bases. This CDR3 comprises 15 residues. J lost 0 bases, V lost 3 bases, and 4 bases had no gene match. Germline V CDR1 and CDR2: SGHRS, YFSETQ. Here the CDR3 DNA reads TGCGCCAGCAGCTCCGGGACAGGGAACTCCTACGAGCAGTACGTC. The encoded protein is CASSSGTGNSYEQYV.

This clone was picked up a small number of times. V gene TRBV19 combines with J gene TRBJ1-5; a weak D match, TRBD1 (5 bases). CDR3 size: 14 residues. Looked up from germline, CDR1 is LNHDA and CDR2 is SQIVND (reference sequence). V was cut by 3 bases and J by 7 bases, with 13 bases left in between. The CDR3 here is CASSIAQGYQPQHF. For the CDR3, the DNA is TGTGCCAGTAGTATCGCGCAGGGTTACCAGCCCCAGCATTTT.

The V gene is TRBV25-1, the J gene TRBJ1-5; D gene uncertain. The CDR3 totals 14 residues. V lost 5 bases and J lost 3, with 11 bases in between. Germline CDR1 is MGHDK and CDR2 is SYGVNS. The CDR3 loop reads CASSPARDNQPQHF. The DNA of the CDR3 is TGTGCCAGCAGTCCCGCAAGAGACAATCAGCCCCAGCATTTT. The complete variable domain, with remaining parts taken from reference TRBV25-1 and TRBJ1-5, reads EADIYQTPRYLVIGTGKKITLECSQTMGHDKMYWYQQDPGMELHLIHYSYGVNSTEKGDLSSESTVSRIRTEHFPLTLESARPSHTSQYLCASSPARDNQPQHFGDGTRLSIL.

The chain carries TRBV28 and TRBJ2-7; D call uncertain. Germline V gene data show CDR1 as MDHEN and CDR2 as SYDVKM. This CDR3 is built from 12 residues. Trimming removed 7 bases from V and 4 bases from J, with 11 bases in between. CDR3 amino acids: CASNTNRYEQYV. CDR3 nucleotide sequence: TGTGCCAGCAACACCAATAGGTACGAGCAGTACGTC.

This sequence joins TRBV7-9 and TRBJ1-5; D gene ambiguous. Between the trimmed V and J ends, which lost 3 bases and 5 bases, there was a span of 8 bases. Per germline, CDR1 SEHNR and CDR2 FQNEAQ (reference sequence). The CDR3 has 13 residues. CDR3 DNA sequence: TGTGCCAGCAGCTTCGTGACGGATCAGCCCCAGCATTTT. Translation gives CASSFVTDQPQHF.

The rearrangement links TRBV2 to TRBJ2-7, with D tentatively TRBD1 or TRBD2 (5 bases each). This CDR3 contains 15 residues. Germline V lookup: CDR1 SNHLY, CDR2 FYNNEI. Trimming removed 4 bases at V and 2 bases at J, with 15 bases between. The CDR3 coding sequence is TGTGCCAGCAGTGTCGTGGGGGTAAGTCCCTACGAGCAGTACGTC. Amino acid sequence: CASSVVGVSPYEQYV.

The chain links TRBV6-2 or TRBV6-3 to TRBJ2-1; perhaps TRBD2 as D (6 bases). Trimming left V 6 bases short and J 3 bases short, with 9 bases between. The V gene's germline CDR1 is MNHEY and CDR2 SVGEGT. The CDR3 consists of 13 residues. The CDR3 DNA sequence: TGTGCCAGCAGCCCCGGGGGCTACAATGAGCAGTTCTTC. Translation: CASSPGGYNEQFF.

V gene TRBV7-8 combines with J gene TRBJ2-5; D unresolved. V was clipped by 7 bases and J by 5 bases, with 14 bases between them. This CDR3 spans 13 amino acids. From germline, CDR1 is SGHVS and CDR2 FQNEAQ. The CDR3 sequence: CASTTIGRETQYF. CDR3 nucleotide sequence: TGTGCCAGCACTACTATCGGACGGGAGACCCAGTACTTC.

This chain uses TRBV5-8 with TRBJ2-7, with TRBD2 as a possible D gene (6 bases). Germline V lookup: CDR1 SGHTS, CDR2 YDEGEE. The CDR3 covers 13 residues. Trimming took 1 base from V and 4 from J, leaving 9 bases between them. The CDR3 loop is CASSLPGGYEQYV. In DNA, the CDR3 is TGTGCCAGCAGCTTGCCAGGAGGGTACGAGCAGTACGTC.

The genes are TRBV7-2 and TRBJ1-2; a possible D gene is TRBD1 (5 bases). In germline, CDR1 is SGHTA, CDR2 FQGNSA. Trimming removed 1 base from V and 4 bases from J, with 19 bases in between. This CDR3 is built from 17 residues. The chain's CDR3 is CASSLESGISSSYGYTF. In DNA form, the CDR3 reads TGTGCCAGCAGCTTAGAATCAGGGATAAGTTCTAGCTATGGCTACACCTTC.

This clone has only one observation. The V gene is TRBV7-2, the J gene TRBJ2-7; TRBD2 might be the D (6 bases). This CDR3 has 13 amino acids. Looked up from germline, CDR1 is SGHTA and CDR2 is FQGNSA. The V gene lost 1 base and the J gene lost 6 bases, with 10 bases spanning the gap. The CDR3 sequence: CASSLVGGLEQYV. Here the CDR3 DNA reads TGTGCCAGCAGCTTAGTAGGAGGGCTCGAGCAGTACGTC.